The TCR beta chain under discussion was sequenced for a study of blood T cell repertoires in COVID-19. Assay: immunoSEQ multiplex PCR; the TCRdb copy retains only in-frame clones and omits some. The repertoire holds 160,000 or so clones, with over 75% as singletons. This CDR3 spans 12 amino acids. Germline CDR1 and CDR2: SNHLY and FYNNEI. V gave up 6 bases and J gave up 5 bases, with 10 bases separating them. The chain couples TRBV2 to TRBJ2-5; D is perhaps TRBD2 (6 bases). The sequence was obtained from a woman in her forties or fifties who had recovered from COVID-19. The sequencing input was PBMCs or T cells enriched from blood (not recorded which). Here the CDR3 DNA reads TGTGCCAGCAGCCCCCGGGGGGAGACCCAGTACTTC. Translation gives CASSPRGETQYF.